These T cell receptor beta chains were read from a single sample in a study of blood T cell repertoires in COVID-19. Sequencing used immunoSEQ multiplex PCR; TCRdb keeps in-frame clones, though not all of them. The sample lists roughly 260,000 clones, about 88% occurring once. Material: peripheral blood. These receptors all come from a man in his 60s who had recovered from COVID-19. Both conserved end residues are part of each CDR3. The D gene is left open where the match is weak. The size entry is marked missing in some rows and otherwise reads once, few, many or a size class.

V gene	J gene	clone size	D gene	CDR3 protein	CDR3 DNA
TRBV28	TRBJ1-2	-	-	CASSWLQGSLGYGYTF	TGTGCCAGCAGTTGGCTACAGGGAAGTTTGGGCTATGGCTACACCTTC
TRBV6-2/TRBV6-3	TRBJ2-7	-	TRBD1	CASSRWGIRDSDYEQYF	TGTGCCAGCAGCCGGTGGGGAATCCGGGACAGCGACTACGAGCAGTACTTC
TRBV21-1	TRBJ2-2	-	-	CASSSPGQGTGLFF	TGTGCCAGCAGCTCCCCCGGACAGGGGACGGGGCTGTTTTTT
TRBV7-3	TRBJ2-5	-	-	CASSLRGSRETQYF	TGTGCCAGCAGCTTACGGGGGTCCCGAGAGACCCAGTACTTC
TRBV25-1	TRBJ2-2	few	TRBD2	CASFGGINTGELFF	TGTGCCTCTTTCGGGGGGATTAACACCGGGGAGCTGTTTTTT
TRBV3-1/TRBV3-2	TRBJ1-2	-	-	CASSPKRRANYGYTF	TGTGCCAGCAGCCCTAAGCGACGGGCTAACTATGGCTACACCTTC
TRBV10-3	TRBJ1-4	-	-	CAIRAGTTNEKLFF	TGTGCCATCAGAGCGGGTACAACTAATGAAAAACTGTTTTTT
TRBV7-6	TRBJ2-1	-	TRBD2	CASSKERGGLNEQFF	TGTGCCAGCAGCAAAGAGCGGGGGGGCCTCAATGAGCAGTTCTTC
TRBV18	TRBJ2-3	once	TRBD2	CASSPGLAGVADTQYF	TGTGCCAGCTCACCAGGACTAGCGGGGGTCGCAGATACGCAGTATTTT
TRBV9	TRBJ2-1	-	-	CASGVADNEQFF	TGTGCCAGCGGGGTAGCGGACAATGAGCAGTTCTTC
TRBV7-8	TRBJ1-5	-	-	CASSWSRLNQPQHF	TGTGCCAGCAGCTGGTCAAGACTTAATCAGCCCCAGCATTTT
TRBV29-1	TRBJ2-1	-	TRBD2	CSVPSGGTSYNEQFF	TGCAGCGTTCCTAGCGGGGGGACCTCCTACAATGAGCAGTTCTTC
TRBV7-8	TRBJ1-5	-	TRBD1	CASSATGGPQPQHF	TGTGCCAGCAGCGCCACAGGGGGCCCTCAGCCCCAGCATTTT
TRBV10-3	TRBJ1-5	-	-	CAIKAGPNSNQPQHF	TGTGCCATCAAAGCAGGGCCTAATAGCAATCAGCCCCAGCATTTT
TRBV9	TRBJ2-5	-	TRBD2	CASSKRGGAAETQYF	TGTGCCAGCAGCAAGCGGGGGGGCGCGGCGGAGACCCAGTACTTC
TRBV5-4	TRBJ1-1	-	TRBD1	CASSLSDSARGYRRNTEAFF	TGTGCCAGCAGCTTGTCCGATTCGGCCAGGGGGTATCGGAGGAACACTGAAGCTTTCTTT
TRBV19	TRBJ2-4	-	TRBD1	CASSIGTGVINIQYF	TGTGCCAGTAGTATAGGGACAGGGGTAATAAACATTCAGTACTTC
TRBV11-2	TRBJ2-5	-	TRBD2	CASSRGLLQETQYF	TGTGCCAGCAGCCGGGGACTACTCCAAGAGACCCAGTACTTC
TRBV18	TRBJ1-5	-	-	CASSPSGQKNQPQHF	TGTGCCAGCTCACCTTCAGGACAGAAAAATCAGCCCCAGCATTTT
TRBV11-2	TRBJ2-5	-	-	CASSLVEGLGETQYF	TGTGCCAGCAGCTTAGTGGAGGGGTTGGGGGAGACCCAGTACTTC
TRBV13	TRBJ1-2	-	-	CASSKGGQVYYTF	TGTGCCAGCAGCAAAGGGGGTCAAGTGTACTACACCTTC
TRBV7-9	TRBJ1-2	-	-	CASSPSLFRQINYGYTF	TGTGCCAGCAGCCCCTCCTTATTTCGACAGATTAACTATGGCTACACCTTC
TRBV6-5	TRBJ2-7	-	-	CATDQPGYEQYF	TGTGCCACCGATCAACCGGGTTACGAGCAGTACTTC
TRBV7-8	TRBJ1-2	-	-	CASSLAGSSNYGYTF	TGTGCCAGCAGCTTAGCGGGCAGCTCCAACTATGGCTACACCTTC
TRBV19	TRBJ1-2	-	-	CAGTDRNYGYTF	TGTGCCGGGACGGACAGAAACTATGGCTACACCTTC
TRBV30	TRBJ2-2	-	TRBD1	CAWSVLGQVYTGELFF	TGTGCCTGGAGTGTACTGGGACAGGTTTACACCGGGGAGCTGTTTTTT
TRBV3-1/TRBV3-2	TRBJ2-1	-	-	CASSPVQGWTGEQFF	TGTGCCAGCAGCCCGGTACAGGGATGGACGGGTGAGCAGTTCTTC
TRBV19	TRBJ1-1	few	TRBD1	CASSIDYDRGEAFF	TGTGCCAGTAGTATAGATTACGACAGGGGTGAAGCTTTCTTT
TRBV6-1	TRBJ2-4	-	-	CASSEAGGKNIQYF	TGTGCCAGCAGTGAAGCGGGGGGAAAAAACATTCAGTACTTC
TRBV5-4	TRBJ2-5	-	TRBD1	CASSFRTGAETQYF	TGTGCCAGCAGCTTCCGGACAGGGGCCGAGACCCAGTACTTC
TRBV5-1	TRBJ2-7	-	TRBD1	CASSLLRIRQGAFNEQYF	TGCGCCAGCAGCTTACTACGGATTCGACAGGGGGCTTTTAATGAGCAGTACTTC
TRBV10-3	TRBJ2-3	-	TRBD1	CAISGDSATDTQYF	TGTGCCATCAGTGGGGACAGCGCCACAGATACGCAGTATTTT
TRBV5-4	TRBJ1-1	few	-	CASRDGQMNTEAFF	TGTGCCAGCAGGGATGGACAGATGAACACTGAAGCTTTCTTT
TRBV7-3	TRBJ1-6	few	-	CASSSTYNSPLHF	TGTGCCAGCAGCTCCACCTATAATTCACCCCTCCACTTT
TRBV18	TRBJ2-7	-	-	CASSEGAKQYF	TGTGCCAGCTCAGAGGGAGCAAAGCAGTACTTC
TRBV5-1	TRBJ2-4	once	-	CASSEGLDGVQYF	TGCGCCAGCAGCGAGGGACTTGATGGGGTTCAGTACTTC
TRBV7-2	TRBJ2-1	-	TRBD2	CASSWGLAGGNEQFF	TGTGCCAGCAGCTGGGGACTAGCGGGGGGTAATGAGCAGTTCTTC
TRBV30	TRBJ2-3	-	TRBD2	CAWRDLAGGTDTQYF	TGTGCCTGGAGAGATTTAGCGGGGGGCACAGATACGCAGTATTTT
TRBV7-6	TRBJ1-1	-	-	CASSPRSLRNTEAFF	TGTGCCAGCAGCCCCCGATCTTTGAGGAACACTGAAGCTTTCTTT
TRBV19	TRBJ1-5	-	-	CASSIVQGISNQPQHF	TGTGCCAGTAGTATAGTACAGGGAATTAGCAATCAGCCCCAGCATTTT
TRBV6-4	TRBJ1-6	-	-	CASSGTADNSPLHF	TGTGCCAGCAGTGGGACAGCCGATAATTCACCCCTCCACTTT
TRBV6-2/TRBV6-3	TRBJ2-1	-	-	CASSTRTRLVDEQFF	TGTGCCAGCAGTACCCGGACAAGGTTAGTAGATGAGCAGTTCTTC
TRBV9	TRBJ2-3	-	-	CASSIQGWAGAPSTDTQYF	TGTGCCAGCAGCATCCAGGGGTGGGCGGGGGCCCCTAGCACAGATACGCAGTATTTT
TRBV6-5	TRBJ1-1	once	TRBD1	CAIRTGTTNTEAFF	TGTGCCATAAGGACAGGGACCACGAACACTGAAGCTTTCTTT
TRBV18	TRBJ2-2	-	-	CASSLKQGLTGELFF	TGTGCCAGCTCACTTAAGCAGGGGTTGACCGGGGAGCTGTTTTTT
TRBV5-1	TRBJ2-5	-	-	CASSIRDTAGTQYF	TGCGCCAGCAGCATCCGGGACACGGCGGGGACCCAGTACTTC
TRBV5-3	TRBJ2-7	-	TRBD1	CARSSCMGQGANEQYF	TGTGCCAGAAGCTCCTGTATGGGACAGGGGGCCAACGAGCAGTACTTC
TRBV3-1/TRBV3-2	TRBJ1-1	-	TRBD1	CASSHHRDRGEAFF	TGTGCCAGCAGCCACCACCGGGACAGGGGGGAAGCTTTCTTT
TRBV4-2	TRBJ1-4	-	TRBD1	CASSSSGPTGGEKLFF	TGTGCCAGCAGCAGTTCCGGACCCACAGGGGGCGAAAAACTGTTTTTT
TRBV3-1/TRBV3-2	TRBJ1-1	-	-	CASSQVEGYTEAFF	TGTGCCAGCAGCCAAGTGGAGGGATACACTGAAGCTTTCTTT
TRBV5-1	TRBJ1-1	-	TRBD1	CASSFGTGGNTEAFF	TGCGCCAGCAGCTTTGGGACAGGGGGCAACACTGAAGCTTTCTTT
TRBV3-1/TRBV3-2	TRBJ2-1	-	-	CASSHRDTKQFF	TGTGCCAGCAGCCATAGGGACACTAAGCAGTTCTTC
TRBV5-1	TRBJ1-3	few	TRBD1	CASSLPGTDGNTIYF	TGCGCCAGCAGCTTACCCGGGACAGACGGAAACACCATATATTTT
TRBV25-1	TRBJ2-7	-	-	CASSRAGTYEQYF	TGTGCCAGCAGCAGAGCAGGGACCTACGAGCAGTACTTC
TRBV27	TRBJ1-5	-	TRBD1	CASSSGQGVVGNQPQHF	TGTGCCAGCAGTTCAGGACAGGGGGTTGTAGGCAATCAGCCCCAGCATTTT